The 23 T cell receptor beta chains given below trace back to one sample, sequenced in a study of CD8+ T cells in alopecia areata. RNA, once extracted, was reverse transcribed into cDNA for use as the sequencing template. Profiled with immunoSEQ multiplex PCR; TCRdb holds only in-frame clones, not every one. This sample carries more than 95,000 clones, 35% to 40% of them seen once, and the ten largest clones take roughly 3.2%. The source material was CD4+ T cells sorted from blood. The origin of the receptors is a human donor with alopecia areata.

V and J are TRBV7-9 and TRBJ1-1; 7 bases fit TRBD1. There are 13 residues in the CDR3. V shed 8 bases, J shed 1 base, and the junction held 4 bases outside the gene matches. CDR1 is SEHNR and CDR2 is FQNEAQ in the germline V gene (reference sequence). The CDR3 is CASGRGANTEAFF. Here the CDR3 DNA reads TGTGCCAGCGGCAGGGGGGCGAACACTGAAGCTTTCTTT.

This chain joins TRBV29-1 and TRBJ2-5; 8 nucleotides agree with TRBD2. CDR1 and CDR2 from the germline V gene are SQVTM and ANQGSEA. V lost 7 bases to trimming and J lost 1 base; unmatched junction nucleotides: 5. CDR3 length equals 13 residues. The CDR3 nucleotides read TGCAGCGCGCGGGGGGACCGCCAAGAGACCCAGTACTTC. This encodes CSARGDRQETQYF.

This clone showed up just a few times. The CDR3 bases are TGCGCCAGCAGCTTAACAGGGGAGACTAGCACCTACGAGCAGTACTTC. The encoded protein is CASSLTGETSTYEQYF. This chain joins TRBV5-1 and TRBJ2-7; perhaps D is TRBD1 or TRBD2 (7 bases each). Germline-derived CDR1 and CDR2 are SGHRS and YFSETQ. The CDR3 consists of 16 residues. The V gene lost 2 bases and the J gene lost 2 bases, with 17 bases spanning the gap.

The CDR3 loop reads CASRQEETQYF. CDR3 nucleotides: TGCGCCAGCAGGCAAGAGGAGACCCAGTACTTC. The chain carries TRBV5-1 and TRBJ2-5; D is undetermined. Trimming took 5 bases from V and 5 from J, leaving 7 bases between them. CDR3 length equals 11 residues. The germline gives CDR1 SGHRS, CDR2 YFSETQ.

This clone was detected a few times. The chain carries TRBV29-1 and TRBJ2-5, with D perhaps given as TRBD1 or TRBD2 (5 bases each). The V gene's germline CDR1 is SQVTM and CDR2 ANQGSEA. Trimming removed 7 bases at V and 7 bases at J, with 16 bases between. This CDR3 has 12 residues. Here the CDR3 DNA reads TGCAGCGCTTTAGGGACCCAGGGGACCCAGTACTTC. This translates into CSALGTQGTQYF.

The V and J genes are TRBV7-2 and TRBJ2-5; D remains ambiguous. V was cut by 5 bases and J by 2 bases, with 12 bases left in between. The germline V gene has CDR1 SGHTA and CDR2 FQGNSA. CDR3 size: 14 residues. In DNA form, the CDR3 reads TGTGCCAGCAGCCAAGCGTACTTACAAGAGACCCAGTACTTC. Amino acids: CASSQAYLQETQYF.

This clone was found a few times. This chain joins TRBV4-2 and TRBJ2-5; D tentatively reads TRBD1 or TRBD2 (6 bases each). The CDR3 is made up of 16 amino acids. V lost 1 base, J lost 3 bases, and 15 bases lay in between. Germline V gives CDR1 LGHNA, CDR2 YNFKEQ. The DNA for the CDR3 is TGTGCCAGCAGCCAAGCGGGAGCCGGGGGCGAAGAGACCCAGTACTTC. Translation: CASSQAGAGGEETQYF.

This clone was detected once. The J gene is TRBJ1-1, the V gene TRBV20-1, with D possibly TRBD1 on 6 matching bases. V gave up 5 bases and J gave up 4 bases, with 8 bases separating them. The CDR3 is 11 amino acids. Germline values: CDR1 DFQATT, CDR2 SNEGSKA (reference sequence). The CDR3 here is CSAAGATEAFF. CDR3 DNA sequence: TGCAGTGCTGCAGGGGCCACTGAAGCTTTCTTT.

This rearrangement joins TRBV5-1 to TRBJ2-2; D could derive from TRBD1 or TRBD2 (6 bases each). This CDR3 spans 16 amino acids. Per germline, CDR1 SGHRS and CDR2 YFSETQ. The V gene lost 1 base and the J gene lost 0 bases, with 10 bases spanning the gap. CDR3 sequence: CASSLLGGANTGELFF. The CDR3 DNA is TGCGCCAGCAGCTTGCTGGGGGGCGCGAACACCGGGGAGCTGTTTTTT. Full variable domain (missing parts from reference TRBV5-1 and TRBJ2-2): KAGVTQTPRYLIKTRGQQVTLSCSPISGHRSVSWYQQTPGQGLQFLFEYFSETQRNKGNFPGRFSGRQFSNSRSEMNVSTLELGDSALYLCASSLLGGANTGELFFGEGSRLTVL.

In regard to this clone: The same CDR3 arises from other DNA sequences in this sample as well. This chain joins TRBV30 and TRBJ2-5; no firm D call. The V end was cut by 0 bases, the J end by 5 bases, with 4 bases between. The CDR3 sequence is 11 residues long. The V gene's germline CDR1 is GTSNPN and CDR2 SVGIG (reference sequence). The DNA for the CDR3 is TGTGCCTGGAGTGTTTCCGAGACCCAGTACTTC. Its protein is CAWSVSETQYF.

A few counts support this clone. The gene calls are TRBV7-2 and TRBJ1-4, with 8 bases matching TRBD1. Germline CDR1 SGHTA, CDR2 FQGNSA. V trimming: 5 bases; J trimming: 5 bases; junction bases outside the gene matches: 4. This CDR3 is built from 14 residues. CDR3 loop: CASSARTGNEKLFF. CDR3 coding DNA: TGTGCCAGCAGCGCCCGGACAGGGAATGAAAAACTGTTTTTT.

The chain employs TRBV23-1 and TRBJ2-7, with D maybe TRBD1 (7 bases). TRBV23-1 is noted as an ORF with a role that remains uncertain. There are 17 residues in the CDR3. Trimming removed 6 bases at V and 3 bases at J, with 24 bases between. Here the CDR3 reads CASSPDKQGRRVYEQYF. The CDR3 nucleotides read TGCGCCAGCAGCCCTGATAAACAGGGGAGGCGCGTCTACGAGCAGTACTTC.

This clone was seen more than once but under ten times. The rearrangement uses TRBV7-2 and TRBJ1-2, with 8 bases that match TRBD1. Unmatched junction bases numbered 7, after V lost 5 bases and J lost 2 bases. Germline V lookup: CDR1 SGHTA, CDR2 FQGNSA. CDR3 length equals 15 residues. The CDR3 region is CASSPLGQVNYGYTF. The DNA of the CDR3 is TGTGCCAGCAGCCCTCTGGGACAGGTCAACTATGGCTACACCTTC.

V and J are TRBV29-1 and TRBJ1-3, with D possibly being TRBD1 (5 bases). Trimming shortened V by 7 bases and J by 8 bases, and 18 bases separated the two germline ends. Per germline, CDR1 SQVTM and CDR2 ANQGSEA. The CDR3 sequence is 13 residues long. CDR3 protein: CSAYGGVGDTIYF. CDR3 DNA: TGCAGCGCCTATGGAGGGGTCGGGGACACCATATATTTT. Using reference TRBV29-1 and TRBJ1-3 for the parts outside the CDR3, the full variable domain is SAVISQKPSRDICQRGTSLTIQCQVDSQVTMMFWYRQQPGQSLTLIATANQGSEATYESGFVIDKFPISRPNLTFSTLTVSNMSPEDSSIYLCSAYGGVGDTIYFGEGSWLTVV.

This chain uses TRBV30 with TRBJ1-1, with a weak D call TRBD1 (6 bases). V lost 1 base, J lost 1 base, and 16 bases lay in between. Germline CDR1 GTSNPN, CDR2 SVGIG (reference sequence). The CDR3 is made up of 16 amino acids. The CDR3 region is CAWSATGKAGNTEAFF. CDR3 DNA sequence: TGTGCCTGGAGTGCAACAGGGAAAGCAGGGAACACTGAAGCTTTCTTT.

This clone was detected a few times. The genes are TRBV4-1 and TRBJ2-6; no clear D gene. Per germline, CDR1 MGHRA and CDR2 YSYEKL. Trimming pared 2 bases from V and 5 bases from J, leaving 4 bases between. The CDR3 has 13 residues. CDR3: CASSQLWANVLTF. In DNA form, the CDR3 reads TGCGCCAGCAGCCAACTATGGGCCAACGTCCTGACTTTC.

The chain carries TRBV29-1 and TRBJ2-5, with 12 bases aligning to TRBD1. The germline V gene has CDR1 SQVTM and CDR2 ANQGSEA. The CDR3 consists of 14 residues. After removal of 5 bases from V and 5 bases from J, the junction contained 6 bases not matched to a gene. For the CDR3, the DNA is TGCAGCGTTTCCGGGACAGGGGGCAGGGAGACCCAGTACTTC. It translates to CSVSGTGGRETQYF.

The V gene is TRBV14, the J gene TRBJ1-5, with no clear D. Germline CDR1 SGHDN, CDR2 FVKESK. CDR3 size: 11 residues. Trimming stripped 6 bases from V and 4 bases from J, with 4 bases between. The CDR3 spells CASSLNQPQHF. For the CDR3, the DNA is TGTGCCAGCAGTCTGAATCAGCCCCAGCATTTT.

The chain has TRBV28 and TRBJ2-1, with D maybe TRBD2 (7 bases). Between the trimmed V and J ends, which lost 4 bases and 7 bases, there was a span of 11 bases. The V gene's germline CDR1 is MDHEN and CDR2 SYDVKM. CDR3 length: 13 residues. The DNA for the CDR3 is TGTGCCAGCAGTTCGGGGGGCAGGAATGAGCAGTTCTTC. Amino acid sequence: CASSSGGRNEQFF.

This chain links TRBV4-3 with TRBJ2-7, with D unresolved. The CDR3 totals 14 residues. V was pared by 0 bases and J by 0 bases, with 6 bases between. In germline, CDR1 is LGHNA, CDR2 YSLEER. CDR3 region: CASSQDGSSYEQYF. The CDR3 nucleotides are TGCGCCAGCAGCCAAGACGGTTCCTCCTACGAGCAGTACTTC.

CDR3 region: CASRDRDYEQYF. CDR3 nucleotides: TGTGCCTCCCGGGACAGAGACTACGAGCAGTACTTC. V is TRBV27 and J is TRBJ2-7; TRBD1 aligns across 7 bases. Germline lookup yields CDR1 MNHEY and CDR2 SMNVEV (reference sequence). V lost 11 bases and J lost 3; bases outside the gene matches: 7. This CDR3 has 12 residues.

This clone was seen only a few times. CDR3 region: CASSLDSTDTQYF. CDR3 nucleotides: TGCGCCAGCAGCTTGGACAGCACAGATACGCAGTATTTT. The gene calls are TRBV5-1 and TRBJ2-3; D gene ambiguous. CDR3 length equals 13 residues. V shed 0 bases and J shed 0 bases, with 2 bases lying between them. In germline, CDR1 is SGHRS, CDR2 YFSETQ.

This clone appeared a few times. The chain combines TRBV7-3 with TRBJ2-2, with D unclear. The CDR3 spans 15 residues. Trimming took off 5 bases at V and 3 bases at J, with 13 bases between the two ends. Germline lookup yields CDR1 SGHTA and CDR2 FQGTGA. CDR3 in DNA: TGTGCCAGCAGCCAAACCCCAGCGTACACCGGGGAGCTGTTTTTT. Its protein product is CASSQTPAYTGELFF.